This T cell receptor beta chain was retrieved from a study of blood T cell repertoires in COVID-19. Turning to the study itself: Some COVID-19 samples were acute and others convalescent; all came from the United States, Italy and Spain. The cDNA or gDNA used as material had been derived from T cells, B-cell-depleted T cells, or PBMCs.

V was pared by 7 bases and J by 0 bases, with 8 bases of the junction left unmatched. The CDR3 runs 14 residues. The germline V gene has CDR1 SQVTM and CDR2 ANQGSEA. Per the original methods: Researchers report that nucleated cell counts were estimated from reference gene primer amplification. Profiling relied on immunoSEQ multiplex PCR, and the TCRdb table lists in-frame clones only, not all of them. Clone size and the V and J calls come from that table; the DNA yielded D and trimming. The sample lists about 94,000 clones; more than 65% were seen once. The chain carries TRBV29-1 and TRBJ1-2, with 7 bases lining up with TRBD1. The receptor was isolated from a man aged 55-75 years with acute or convalescent COVID-19. Specimen: peripheral blood. The chain's CDR3 is CSAQDRSANYGYTF. CDR3 nucleotides: TGCAGCGCCCAGGACAGGTCAGCTAACTATGGCTACACCTTC.